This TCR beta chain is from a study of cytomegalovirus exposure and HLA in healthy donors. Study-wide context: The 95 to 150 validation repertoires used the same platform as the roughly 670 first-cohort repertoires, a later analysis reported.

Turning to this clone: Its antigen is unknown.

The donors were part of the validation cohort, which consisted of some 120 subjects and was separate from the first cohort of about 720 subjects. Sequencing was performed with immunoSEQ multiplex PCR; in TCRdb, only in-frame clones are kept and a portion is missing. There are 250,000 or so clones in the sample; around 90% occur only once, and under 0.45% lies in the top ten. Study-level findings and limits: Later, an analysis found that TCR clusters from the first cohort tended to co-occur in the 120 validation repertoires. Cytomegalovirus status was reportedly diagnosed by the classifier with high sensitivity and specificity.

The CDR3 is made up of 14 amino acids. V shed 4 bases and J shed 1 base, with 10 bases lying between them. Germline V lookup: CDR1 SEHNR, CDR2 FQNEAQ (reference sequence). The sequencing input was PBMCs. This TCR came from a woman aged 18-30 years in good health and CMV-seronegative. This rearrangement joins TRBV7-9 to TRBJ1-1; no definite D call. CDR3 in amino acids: CASSSGRENTEAFF. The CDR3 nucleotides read TGTGCCAGCAGCTCTGGCCGGGAGAACACTGAAGCTTTCTTT.